These 25 T cell receptor beta chains share one sample of origin, sequenced in a study of blood T cell repertoires in COVID-19. Assay: immunoSEQ multiplex PCR; the TCRdb copy retains only in-frame clones and omits some. The data show some 70,000 clones, around 86% seen once. The sample comprised peripheral blood. All receptors derive from a woman in her fifties or sixties with acute or convalescent COVID-19.

This chain uses TRBV19 with TRBJ2-3; 10 bases are a match to TRBD2. From germline, CDR1 is LNHDA and CDR2 SQIVND (reference sequence). The CDR3 extends over 14 amino acids. With V trimmed by 7 bases and J by 0 bases, 1 base remained unmatched. This CDR3 is CASKLAGSTDTQYF. The CDR3 coding sequence is TGTGCCAGTAAACTAGCGGGAAGCACAGATACGCAGTATTTT.

V and J are TRBV2 and TRBJ2-2, with D maybe TRBD1 (5 bases). Deletions cut 4 bases from V and 3 bases from J, with 9 bases between. Germline CDR1 and CDR2: SNHLY and FYNNEI. The CDR3 loop spans 14 amino acids. Here the CDR3 reads CASSVRQYTGELFF. Here the CDR3 DNA reads TGTGCCAGCAGTGTCCGACAGTACACCGGGGAGCTGTTTTTT.

The V gene is TRBV19, the J gene TRBJ1-5, with D possibly matching TRBD1 (6 bases). CDR3 length: 16 amino acids. The V gene lost 7 bases and the J gene lost 4 bases, with 20 bases spanning the gap. The germline CDR1 and CDR2 sequences are LNHDA and SQIVND (reference sequence). This CDR3 is CASISKGGTPNQPQHF. The CDR3 bases are TGTGCCAGTATAAGTAAGGGGGGGACGCCTAATCAGCCCCAGCATTTT.

This chain links TRBV6-5 with TRBJ1-5; 8 bases are a match to TRBD1. The junction had 7 bases not matched to a gene; V was cut back by 10 bases and J by 5 bases. The CDR3 has 13 amino acids. The germline V gene encodes CDR1 MNHEY and CDR2 SVGAGI. The DNA of the CDR3 is TGTGCCACCTACTCAGGGGGCTATCAGCCCCAGCATTTT. It is translated as CATYSGGYQPQHF.

The chain recombines TRBV18 with TRBJ1-4; D is undetermined. The CDR3 runs to 15 residues. Trimming took off 2 bases at V and 5 bases at J, with 12 bases between the two ends. Germline CDR1 and CDR2: KGHSH and LQKENI. The CDR3 is CASSPVQRSNEKLFF. DNA of the CDR3: TGTGCCAGCTCACCAGTCCAGCGGTCGAATGAAAAACTGTTTTTT. Complete variable domain (other parts from reference TRBV18 and TRBJ1-4): NAGVMQNPRHLVRRRGQEARLRCSPMKGHSHVYWYRQLPEEGLKFMVYLQKENIIDESGMPKERFSAEFPKEGPSILRIQQVVRGDSAAYFCASSPVQRSNEKLFFGSGTQLSVL.

This clone was counted a single time. The chain uses TRBV30 and TRBJ1-3; D is unclear. The germline V gene has CDR1 GTSNPN and CDR2 SVGIG (reference sequence). The V and J ends lost 4 bases and 0 bases respectively, with 7 bases between them. The length of the CDR3 is 13 residues. The CDR3, as DNA: TGTGCCTGGAACCTATTCTCTGGAAACACCATATATTTT. Protein product: CAWNLFSGNTIYF.

The rearrangement joins TRBV9 to TRBJ2-7; 8 bases fit TRBD1. The CDR3 length is 14 residues. Germline CDR1 is SGDLS and CDR2 is YYNGEE. V was clipped by 3 bases and J by 3 bases; unmatched bases: 5. The CDR3 loop reads CASSASGGYYEQYF. In nucleotides, the CDR3 is TGTGCCAGCAGCGCTTCAGGGGGCTACTACGAGCAGTACTTC. Using reference TRBV9 and TRBJ2-7 for the parts outside the CDR3, the full variable domain is DSGVTQTPKHLITATGQRVTLRCSPRSGDLSVYWYQQSLDQGLQFLIQYYNGEERAKGNILERFSAQQFPDLHSELNLSSLELGDSALYFCASSASGGYYEQYFGPGTRLTVT.

The J gene is TRBJ1-2, the V gene TRBV7-6; 7 nucleotides align to TRBD1. Germline trimming cut 5 bases from V and 5 bases from J; bases unmatched to any gene: 14. Looked up from germline, CDR1 is SGHVS and CDR2 is FNYEAQ. The CDR3 runs 16 residues. In nucleotides, the CDR3 is TGTGCCAGCAGCCCAAAAGGGGGCGGGGGGCTTTATGGCTACACCTTC. Translation: CASSPKGGGGLYGYTF.

V and J are TRBV7-2 and TRBJ1-5; D is perhaps TRBD1 (6 bases). The V end was cut by 5 bases, the J end by 5 bases, with 19 bases between. The germline V gene encodes CDR1 SGHTA and CDR2 FQGNSA. The CDR3 is 16 amino acids. Here the CDR3 DNA reads TGTGCCAGCAGCCTACCTTATCAGGGGCGGGATCAGCCCCAGCATTTT. Protein product: CASSLPYQGRDQPQHF.

In regard to this clone: Distinct nucleotide sequences in the sample also encode this CDR3. This rearrangement joins TRBV4-1 to TRBJ1-1, with 8 bases aligning to TRBD1. The trim removed 1 base at V and 1 base at J, leaving 2 bases unmatched. There are 15 residues in the CDR3. The germline V gene encodes CDR1 MGHRA and CDR2 YSYEKL. The CDR3 region has the DNA TGCGCCAGCAGCCAAGGAGGACAGGGGAACACTGAAGCTTTCTTT. It is translated as CASSQGGQGNTEAFF.

The V gene is TRBV5-4, the J gene TRBJ2-7; 11 nucleotides line up with TRBD2. Germline CDR1 SGHNT, CDR2 YYREEE (reference sequence). V trimming: 0 bases; J trimming: 6 bases; junction bases outside the gene matches: 8. This CDR3 is 16 amino acids long. CDR3 amino acids: CASSLASSGRASEQYF. CDR3 nucleotide sequence: TGTGCCAGCAGCTTGGCCAGTAGCGGGAGGGCCTCCGAGCAGTACTTC.

The chain carries TRBV6-1 and TRBJ1-4; D perhaps matches TRBD1 (5 bases). This CDR3 has 16 residues. Between the trimmed V and J ends, which lost 2 bases and 11 bases, there was a span of 21 bases. CDR1 is MNHNS, CDR2 SASEGT, per germline. CDR3 coding DNA: TGTGCCAGCAGTGAAAATCGGCAGGGCTCTTGGGTTAAACTGTTTTTT. This sequence encodes CASSENRQGSWVKLFF.

V is TRBV19 and J is TRBJ1-3; the D gene is possibly TRBD1 (6 bases). The length of the CDR3 is 14 residues. The germline V and J ends were trimmed by 3 bases and 2 bases, with 8 bases remaining between them. CDR1 and CDR2 from the germline V gene are LNHDA and SQIVND (reference sequence). The DNA of the CDR3 is TGTGCCAGTAGTATGGGACAAACTGGAAACACCATATATTTT. Amino acids: CASSMGQTGNTIYF.

This rearrangement joins TRBV3-1 (or the pseudogene TRBV3-2) to TRBJ1-4; 7 bases agree with TRBD1. This CDR3 has 15 residues. The V and J ends lost 5 bases and 1 base, in that order; junction bases with no gene match: 4. Germline V CDR1 and CDR2: LGHDT, YNNKEL (reference sequence). The CDR3 nucleotides read TGTGCCAGCAGCGTAAGACAGGGAACTAATGAAAAACTGTTTTTT. It specifies CASSVRQGTNEKLFF.

This clone was observed a single time. This chain uses TRBV28 with TRBJ1-5, with TRBD1 identical over 11 bases. This CDR3 comprises 16 residues. Per the germline V gene, CDR1 is MDHEN and CDR2 is SYDVKM. V shed 4 bases and J 0 bases; nucleotides not matched to a gene: 2. The CDR3 sequence is CASSSGQGDSNQPQHF. DNA for the CDR3: TGTGCCAGCAGTTCGGGACAGGGGGATAGCAATCAGCCCCAGCATTTT.

In DNA form, the CDR3 reads TGCGCCAGCAGCGCGATACAGGGGCCACCCCCCCCCTATGGCTACACCTTC. Its protein is CASSAIQGPPPPYGYTF. V is TRBV5-1 and J is TRBJ1-2; 7 nucleotides line up with TRBD1. The CDR3 length is 17 residues. CDR1 is SGHRS, CDR2 YFSETQ, per germline. V lost 4 bases and J lost 4; bases outside the gene matches: 16.

V is TRBV30 and J is TRBJ1-3, with a possible D match to TRBD1 (5 bases). The CDR3 length is 14 residues. Germline CDR1 GTSNPN, CDR2 SVGIG (reference sequence). The V end was cut by 0 bases, the J end by 4 bases, with 10 bases between. The CDR3 protein is CAWSVTGGGNTIYF. CDR3 bases: TGTGCCTGGAGTGTGACGGGGGGAGGAAACACCATATATTTT.

The chain combines TRBV28 with TRBJ1-5, with a possible D match to TRBD1 (6 bases). From germline, CDR1 is MDHEN and CDR2 SYDVKM. This CDR3 contains 16 residues. Trimming removed 6 bases from V and 1 base from J, with 16 bases in between. The CDR3 sequence: CASSPVGGRSNQPQHF. The CDR3 DNA sequence: TGTGCCAGCAGCCCGGTAGGGGGAAGAAGCAATCAGCCCCAGCATTTT.

The chain combines TRBV9 with TRBJ2-2, with TRBD2 matching 7 bases. The junction had 8 bases not matched to a gene; V was cut back by 4 bases and J by 2 bases. CDR1 is SGDLS, CDR2 YYNGEE, per germline. The length of the CDR3 is 16 residues. The CDR3 reads CASSRSGRGNTGELFF. CDR3 DNA: TGTGCCAGCAGCAGGTCTGGGAGGGGCAACACCGGGGAGCTGTTTTTT.

This chain connects TRBV5-4 to TRBJ2-7, with 8 bases identical to TRBD1. The CDR3 contains 15 residues. After removal of 0 bases from V and 3 bases from J, the junction contained 5 bases not matched to a gene. Germline V gene sequence: CDR1 SGHNT, CDR2 YYREEE (reference sequence). The CDR3, as DNA: TGTGCCAGCAGCTTGGAAGGGACAGGTCTCTACGAGCAGTACTTC. Amino acids: CASSLEGTGLYEQYF.

J is TRBJ2-2 and V is TRBV7-2; D call uncertain. Trimming left V 4 bases short and J 1 base short, with 13 bases between. This CDR3 is 16 amino acids long. The germline gives CDR1 SGHTA, CDR2 FQGNSA. The CDR3 is CASSSPPGLNTGELFF. The CDR3 region has the DNA TGTGCCAGCAGCTCCCCGCCGGGTCTGAACACCGGGGAGCTGTTTTTT.

The chain is built from TRBV24-1 and TRBJ1-2, with D perhaps matching TRBD1 (5 bases). This CDR3 has 14 residues. Deletions cut 5 bases from V and 2 bases from J, with 11 bases between. CDR1 and CDR2 from the germline V gene are KGHDR and SFDVKD. Here the CDR3 reads CATSGSGGNYGYTF. The CDR3 DNA is TGTGCCACCAGTGGTTCCGGGGGGAACTATGGCTACACCTTC.

The rearrangement joins TRBV7-2 to TRBJ2-3, with 14 bases aligning to TRBD2. CDR1 SGHTA and CDR2 FQGNSA come from the germline V gene. J lost 5 bases, V lost 5 bases, and 3 bases had no gene match. This CDR3 comprises 15 residues. The CDR3 region is CASSTGTSGGDTQYF. The CDR3 bases are TGTGCCAGCAGCACCGGGACTAGCGGGGGAGATACGCAGTATTTT.

This clone was observed once. The rearrangement uses TRBV28 and TRBJ1-2, with D uncertain. This CDR3 has 11 amino acids. Germline V gene data show CDR1 as MDHEN and CDR2 as SYDVKM. Trimming took 6 bases from V and 6 from J, leaving 8 bases between them. CDR3 in DNA: TGTGCCAGCAGCCTCAGTGATGGCTACACCTTC. This codes for CASSLSDGYTF.

The chain links TRBV28 to TRBJ1-3, with TRBD1 matching 11 bases. The J segment lost 7 bases and the V segment lost 7 bases, leaving 12 bases of the junction unmatched. The CDR3 has 16 residues. The germline CDR1 and CDR2 sequences are MDHEN and SYDVKM. The CDR3 DNA is TGTGCCAGCACTACTAAAGGACAGGGGGCTTGGAACACCATATATTTT. It translates to CASTTKGQGAWNTIYF.